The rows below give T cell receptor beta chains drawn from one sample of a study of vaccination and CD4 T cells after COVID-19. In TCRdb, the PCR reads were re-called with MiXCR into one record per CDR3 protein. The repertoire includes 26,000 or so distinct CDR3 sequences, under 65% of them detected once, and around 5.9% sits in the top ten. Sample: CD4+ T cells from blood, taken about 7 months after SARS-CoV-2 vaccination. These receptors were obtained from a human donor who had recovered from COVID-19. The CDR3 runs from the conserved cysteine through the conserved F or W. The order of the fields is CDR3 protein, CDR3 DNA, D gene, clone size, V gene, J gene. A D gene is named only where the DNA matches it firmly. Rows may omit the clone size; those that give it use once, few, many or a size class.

CASSPGGAQGNNEQFF	TGTGCCAGCAGCCCTGGAGGGGCGCAGGGGAACAATGAGCAGTTCTTC	-	-	TRBV6-2/TRBV6-3	TRBJ2-1
CASRPTGGDTEAFF	TGTGCCAGTAGACCGACGGGAGGGGACACTGAAGCTTTCTTT	-	-	TRBV19	TRBJ1-1
CASAPRGLEQYF	TGTGCCAGTGCACCCAGGGGGCTCGAGCAGTACTTC	TRBD1	once	TRBV6-1	TRBJ2-7
CSARNTVYEQYF	TGCAGCGCCAGAAACACGGTCTACGAGCAGTACTTC	-	-	TRBV29-1	TRBJ2-7
CATSDFTGNYGYTF	TGTGCCACCAGTGATTTTACAGGGAATTATGGCTACACCTTC	-	-	TRBV24-1	TRBJ1-2
CASSLSSGGPQHF	TGTGCCAGCAGTTTATCGTCGGGGGGCCCCCAGCATTTT	-	-	TRBV27	TRBJ1-5
CATSDSSSGSSYEQYF	TGTGCCACCAGTGATTCCTCTAGCGGGAGCTCCTACGAGCAGTACTTC	TRBD2	few	TRBV24-1	TRBJ2-7
CATSRGLSTDTQYF	TGTGCCACCAGCAGAGGCCTGAGCACAGATACGCAGTATTTT	-	-	TRBV15	TRBJ2-3
CASSLPGSSGANVLTF	TGTGCCAGCAGCTTACCCGGATCCTCTGGGGCCAACGTCCTGACTTTC	-	-	TRBV7-3	TRBJ2-6
CASSLGIRQETQYF	TGTGCCAGCAGCTTAGGGATTCGGCAAGAGACCCAGTACTTC	-	once	TRBV7-6	TRBJ2-5
CASSPHPENTGELFF	TGTGCCAGCAGTCCACACCCAGAGAACACCGGGGAGCTGTTTTTT	-	-	TRBV6-4	TRBJ2-2
CASSPRPNEQFF	TGTGCCAGCAGTCCCCGCCCCAATGAGCAGTTCTTC	-	-	TRBV12-3/TRBV12-4	TRBJ2-1
CSARESGGGQPQHF	TGCAGTGCTAGAGAGTCAGGGGGTGGGCAGCCCCAGCATTTT	TRBD1	few	TRBV20-1	TRBJ1-5
CASEQGKFTPTDTQYF	TGTGCCAGCGAACAAGGGAAGTTTACCCCCACAGATACGCAGTATTTT	-	medium-sized	TRBV2	TRBJ2-3
CASSRSPSGQTQYF	TGTGCCAGCAGTCGGTCCCCTAGTGGACAGACCCAGTACTTC	-	-	TRBV12-3/TRBV12-4	TRBJ2-5
CASSSGGVDGYTF	TGTGCCAGTAGTTCCGGAGGGGTGGATGGCTACACCTTC	-	-	TRBV19	TRBJ1-2
CASSQAGSAGTAFF	TGTGCCAGCAGCCAAGCCGGTTCCGCAGGGACCGCTTTCTTT	-	-	TRBV14	TRBJ1-1
CASSEDHGGYNEQFF	TGTGCCAGCAGTGAAGATCACGGGGGCTACAATGAGCAGTTCTTC	-	-	TRBV2	TRBJ2-1
CASSKGTALRMETQYF	TGTGCCAGTAGTAAAGGGACTGCCTTGAGAATGGAGACCCAGTACTTC	-	-	TRBV19	TRBJ2-5
CASKRRETQYF	TGTGCCAGCAAGCGGAGAGAGACCCAGTACTTC	-	few	TRBV7-8	TRBJ2-5
CASSDSRGEMDEQFF	TGCGCCAGCAGTGACTCGCGCGGAGAAATGGATGAGCAGTTCTTC	-	-	TRBV10-1	TRBJ2-1
CASSLSIQGDSPLHF	TGTGCCAGCAGTTTATCAATCCAGGGTGATTCACCCCTCCACTTT	-	few	TRBV27	TRBJ1-6
CASTGTGLYQPQHF	TGTGCCAGCACCGGGACAGGATTGTATCAGCCCCAGCATTTT	TRBD1	-	TRBV2	TRBJ1-5
CASSTKGSSSYNEQFF	TGTGCCAGCAGCACCAAGGGGTCGAGCTCCTACAATGAGCAGTTCTTC	-	-	TRBV5-5	TRBJ2-1
CASSRLPSQTGELFF	TGTGCCAGCAGCCGACTTCCAAGCCAGACCGGGGAGCTGTTTTTT	-	-	TRBV5-4	TRBJ2-2
CASSDRGFGYGYTF	TGTGCCAGCAGTGATAGGGGGTTCGGCTATGGCTACACCTTC	-	few	TRBV6-1	TRBJ1-2
CASSYRGSDYGYTF	TGTGCCAGCAGCTACAGGGGTTCGGACTATGGCTACACCTTC	TRBD1	once	TRBV5-4	TRBJ1-2
CASSPRTGKQETQYF	TGTGCCAGCAGTCCCCGGACAGGGAAACAAGAGACCCAGTACTTC	TRBD1	-	TRBV27	TRBJ2-5
CASSLTREGEQFF	TGTGCCAGTAGTTTGACACGAGAGGGTGAGCAGTTCTTC	-	-	TRBV19	TRBJ2-1
CASSEVAEYQETQYF	TGTGCCAGCAGTGAGGTAGCGGAGTACCAAGAGACCCAGTACTTC	-	-	TRBV28	TRBJ2-5
CASSTSGRAHEQYF	TGTGCCAGCAGTACTAGCGGGAGAGCCCACGAGCAGTACTTC	TRBD2	-	TRBV27	TRBJ2-7
CASSVESAGPQHF	TGTGCCAGCAGCGTAGAATCCGCCGGGCCCCAGCATTTT	-	once	TRBV9	TRBJ1-5
CASKEAGNNSPLHF	TGTGCCAGTAAGGAGGCAGGCAATAATTCACCCCTCCACTTT	-	-	TRBV19	TRBJ1-6
CASSLNGWGYNEQFF	TGTGCCAGCAGTTTGAACGGGTGGGGATACAATGAGCAGTTCTTC	-	-	TRBV27	TRBJ2-1
CASRDRENTEAFF	TGTGCCAGCAGGGACAGGGAGAACACTGAAGCTTTCTTT	TRBD1	-	TRBV6-4	TRBJ1-1
CASSTGTSGDNEQFF	TGTGCCAGTAGTACGGGGACTAGCGGGGACAATGAGCAGTTCTTC	TRBD2	few	TRBV19	TRBJ2-1
CASSGYQNQPQHF	TGTGCCAGCAGTGGTTACCAAAATCAGCCCCAGCATTTT	-	-	TRBV2	TRBJ1-5
CASSEYRGLAGGHGETQYF	TGTGCCAGCAGCGAATATCGGGGACTAGCGGGAGGTCACGGGGAGACCCAGTACTTC	TRBD2	-	TRBV7-6	TRBJ2-5
CASSPMGSTDTQYF	TGTGCCAGCAGCCCTATGGGAAGCACAGATACGCAGTATTTT	-	-	TRBV7-3	TRBJ2-3
CASSLPDLSSGNTIYF	TGTGCCAGCAGCCTACCCGACCTAAGCTCTGGAAACACCATATATTTT	-	-	TRBV7-9	TRBJ1-3
CASSLASGQETQYF	TGTGCCAGCAGCTTAGCTAGCGGACAAGAGACCCAGTACTTC	-	-	TRBV7-9	TRBJ2-5
CASSLESFAGNNEQFF	TGTGCCAGCAGCTTAGAGTCTTTTGCGGGGAACAATGAGCAGTTCTTC	-	-	TRBV7-8	TRBJ2-1
CSAKSFGLAGNNEQFF	TGCAGTGCTAAGTCCTTTGGACTAGCGGGAAACAATGAGCAGTTCTTC	TRBD2	-	TRBV20-1	TRBJ2-1
CASSLYRSGSSYNEQFF	TGTGCCAGCAGCTTATACAGAAGCGGAAGCTCCTACAATGAGCAGTTCTTC	-	-	TRBV7-2	TRBJ2-1
CSTPGINEQFF	TGCAGCACCCCGGGGATTAATGAGCAGTTCTTC	-	-	TRBV20-1	TRBJ2-1
CASKPGGTTYNEQFF	TGTGCCAGTAAGCCCGGCGGGACCACCTACAATGAGCAGTTCTTC	-	-	TRBV19	TRBJ2-1